These T cell receptor beta chains were read from a single sample in a study of tumor-infiltrating lymphocytes in primary liver carcinoma. TCRdb processed the multiplex PCR reads anew with MiXCR; each CDR3 protein has one entry. The sample lists more than 150,000 distinct CDR3 sequences, approximately 60% occurring once. Sequences were obtained from peripheral blood. These receptor sequences come from a man between 40 and 49 years old with primary liver carcinoma and hepatitis B virus infection. The CDR3 runs from the conserved cysteine through the conserved F or W. A D gene is named only where the DNA matches it firmly. Not every row has a clone size; where given, it reads once, few, many or a size class.

j_call d_call v_call clone_size cdr3_aa cdr3_nt
TRBJ2-3 - TRBV11-2 - CASSLMRGAHTQYF TGTGCCAGCAGCTTAATGCGCGGGGCACATACTCAGTATTTT
TRBJ2-3 - TRBV30 once CAWSVGRTDTQYF TGTGCCTGGAGTGTAGGGAGGACAGATACGCAGTATTTT
TRBJ2-7 - TRBV10-3 few CAISAGGQGYEQYF TGTGCCATCAGTGCGGGAGGACAGGGCTACGAGCAGTACTTC
TRBJ2-3 - TRBV11-2 - CTSSLGSGDTQYF TGTACTAGCAGCTTAGGGAGCGGAGATACGCAGTATTTT
TRBJ1-1 - TRBV29-1 - CSVRTTVKTEAFF TGCAGCGTCAGGACGACAGTGAAGACTGAAGCTTTCTTT
TRBJ2-1 - TRBV5-1 once CASSLAPGTHNEQFF TGCGCCAGCAGCTTGGCGCCAGGGACTCACAATGAGCAGTTCTTC
TRBJ1-6 - TRBV6-1 few CASSEAGANSPLHF TGTGCCAGCAGTGAAGCCGGGGCCAATTCACCCCTCCACTTT
TRBJ2-3 - TRBV10-3 - CAITETWTDTQYF TGTGCCATCACCGAAACATGGACAGATACGCAGTATTTT
TRBJ2-1 TRBD2 TRBV6-6 - CASSYLAGRDNEQFF TGTGCCAGCAGTTACTTAGCGGGGAGAGACAATGAGCAGTTCTTC
TRBJ2-3 TRBD1 TRBV14 - CASRGQVSTDTQYF TGTGCCAGCAGAGGACAGGTTAGCACAGATACGCAGTATTTT
TRBJ1-1 - TRBV28 - CASSKGGVVVEAFF TGTGCCAGCAGCAAAGGGGGGGTGGTAGTCGAAGCTTTCTTT
TRBJ2-1 TRBD1 TRBV6-6 few CASSYSDRVYSYNEQFF TGTGCCAGCAGTTACTCGGACAGGGTATACTCCTACAATGAGCAGTTCTTC
TRBJ1-2 - TRBV29-1 - CSTLQPGQNNYGYTF TGCAGCACCCTCCAACCAGGCCAAAACAACTATGGCTACACCTTC
TRBJ2-1 - TRBV6-5 - CTSTFAEGYNEQFF TGTACCAGCACTTTCGCGGAGGGGTACAATGAGCAGTTCTTC
TRBJ1-2 - TRBV7-9 - CASSLGWGNGYTF TGTGCCAGCAGCTTAGGGTGGGGGAATGGCTACACCTTC
TRBJ2-3 - TRBV4-2 - CASSAEQTDTQYF TGTGCCAGCAGCGCCGAACAGACAGATACGCAGTATTTT
TRBJ1-2 - TRBV29-1 - CSVKEGFGYTF TGCAGTGTTAAAGAGGGGTTCGGCTACACCTTC
TRBJ1-3 - TRBV6-1 few CASSDPTELSGNTIYF TGTGCCAGCAGTGACCCGACAGAACTTTCTGGAAACACCATATATTTT
TRBJ1-1 - TRBV5-8 few CASRGQSNTEAFF TGTGCCAGTAGAGGACAGTCGAACACTGAAGCTTTCTTT
TRBJ2-1 TRBD2 TRBV11-2 once CASNLGLAEGNEQFF TGTGCCAGCAACCTAGGACTAGCGGAAGGGAATGAGCAGTTCTTC
TRBJ2-1 - TRBV12-3/TRBV12-4 - CASSHDGYNEQFF TGTGCCAGCAGCCATGACGGATACAATGAGCAGTTCTTC
TRBJ1-5 - TRBV11-2 - CASSTSGGNQPQHF TGTGCCAGCAGCACCTCCGGGGGAAATCAGCCCCAGCATTTT
TRBJ2-3 TRBD1 TRBV5-5 - CASSGDRDLTQYF TGTGCCAGCAGCGGGGACAGGGACCTTACGCAGTATTTT
TRBJ2-3 TRBD2 TRBV4-1 - CASSQDMTSGHTDTQYF TGCGCCAGCAGCCAAGATATGACTAGCGGCCACACAGATACGCAGTATTTT
TRBJ2-1 - TRBV12-3/TRBV12-4 - CASSPHLSSYNEQFF TGTGCCAGCAGTCCCCACTTGAGCTCCTACAATGAGCAGTTCTTC
TRBJ1-6 - TRBV6-5 - CASGNLLLYSPLHF TGTGCCAGCGGGAACCTCTTACTTTATTCACCCCTCCACTTT
TRBJ2-2 - TRBV11-2 - CASRGSANTWELFF TGTGCCAGCAGGGGCTCCGCGAACACCTGGGAGCTGTTTTTT
TRBJ1-5 - TRBV6-2/TRBV6-3 once CASRNGGNQPQHF TGTGCCAGCAGGAACGGGGGGAATCAGCCCCAGCATTTT
TRBJ2-5 TRBD1 TRBV5-1 few CASSLLPGQGAGETQYF TGCGCCAGCAGCTTGCTCCCAGGACAGGGGGCAGGAGAGACCCAGTACTTC
TRBJ2-5 - TRBV5-6 - CASSLGLALGGETQYF TGTGCCAGCAGCTTGGGGCTAGCGCTTGGAGGGGAGACCCAGTACTTC
TRBJ2-5 - TRBV12-3/TRBV12-4 - CASSPPGCGRKEETQYF TGTGCCAGCAGTCCACCAGGGTGCGGACGTAAGGAAGAGACCCAGTACTTC
TRBJ2-3 - TRBV6-6 - CASRDETSTDTQYF TGTGCCAGCAGGGACGAAACGAGCACAGATACGCAGTATTTT
TRBJ2-7 - TRBV13 few CASSGGTYEQYF TGTGCCAGCAGCGGCGGAACCTACGAGCAGTACTTC
TRBJ2-2 - TRBV14 - CASSRGPYGEMFF TGTGCCAGCAGCCGGGGACCTTACGGGGAGATGTTTTTT
TRBJ1-5 TRBD1 TRBV12-3/TRBV12-4 many CASSGQGTGNQPQHF TGTGCCAGCAGTGGACAGGGAACCGGCAATCAGCCCCAGCATTTT
TRBJ2-1 - TRBV13 - CASSLGGNRNEQFF TGTGCCAGCAGCTTAGGCGGGAATCGAAATGAGCAGTTCTTC
TRBJ2-5 TRBD1 TRBV11-2 - CASSLASGDSRQEAQYF TGTGCCAGCAGCTTAGCCAGTGGGGACAGTCGGCAAGAGGCCCAGTACTTC
TRBJ1-2 - TRBV7-9 few CASSLGPDYGYTF TGTGCCAGCAGCTTAGGTCCTGACTATGGCTACACCTTC
TRBJ1-2 - TRBV6-5 - CASSSNDRQLHGYTF TGTGCCAGCAGTTCGAACGACAGGCAACTACATGGCTACACCTTC
TRBJ2-2 TRBD1 TRBV29-1 - CSVDRGHTGELFF TGCAGCGTTGACAGGGGGCACACCGGGGAGCTGTTTTTT
TRBJ2-1 TRBD2 TRBV10-3 - CAVRGGYNEQFF TGTGCCGTCCGGGGGGGATACAATGAGCAGTTCTTC
TRBJ2-1 TRBD2 TRBV28 - CASSLLSGKENEQFF TGTGCCAGCAGTTTATTGAGCGGGAAGGAAAATGAGCAGTTCTTC